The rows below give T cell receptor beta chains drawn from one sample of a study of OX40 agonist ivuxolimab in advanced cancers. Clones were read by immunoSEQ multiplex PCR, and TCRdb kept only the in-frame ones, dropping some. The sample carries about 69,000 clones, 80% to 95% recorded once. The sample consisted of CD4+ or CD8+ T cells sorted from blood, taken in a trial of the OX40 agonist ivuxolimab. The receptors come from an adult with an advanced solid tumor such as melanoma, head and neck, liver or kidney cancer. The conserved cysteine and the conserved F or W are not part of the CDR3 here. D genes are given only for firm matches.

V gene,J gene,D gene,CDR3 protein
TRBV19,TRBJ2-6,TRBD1,ASSKPTGGVTGANVLT
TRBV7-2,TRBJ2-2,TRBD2,ASSNFPSGRKAGELF
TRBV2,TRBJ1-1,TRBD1,ASRPRTGGYTEAF
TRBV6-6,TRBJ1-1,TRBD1,ASTRTGETEAF
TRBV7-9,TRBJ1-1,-,ASSLGPEVAF
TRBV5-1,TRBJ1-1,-,ASSRDGPEAF
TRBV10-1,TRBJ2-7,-,ASSASGASYEQY
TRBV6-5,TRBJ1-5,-,ASSYTKNSNQPQH
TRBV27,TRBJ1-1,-,ASSLFQRNTEAF
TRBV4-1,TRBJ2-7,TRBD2,ASSPHLAGGKPGYEQY
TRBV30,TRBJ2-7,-,AWSGHGAGRTDEQY
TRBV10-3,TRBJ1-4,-,AISPQEPKLF
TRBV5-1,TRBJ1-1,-,ASSLGRGDTEAF
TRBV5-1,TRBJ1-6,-,ASSLEGSSYNSPLH
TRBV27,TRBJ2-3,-,ASSLPGTTDTQY
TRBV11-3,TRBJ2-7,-,ASSLGIGSYEQY
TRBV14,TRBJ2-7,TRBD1,ASSQEVARGYEQY
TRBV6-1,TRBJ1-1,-,ASRGPGTHKAF